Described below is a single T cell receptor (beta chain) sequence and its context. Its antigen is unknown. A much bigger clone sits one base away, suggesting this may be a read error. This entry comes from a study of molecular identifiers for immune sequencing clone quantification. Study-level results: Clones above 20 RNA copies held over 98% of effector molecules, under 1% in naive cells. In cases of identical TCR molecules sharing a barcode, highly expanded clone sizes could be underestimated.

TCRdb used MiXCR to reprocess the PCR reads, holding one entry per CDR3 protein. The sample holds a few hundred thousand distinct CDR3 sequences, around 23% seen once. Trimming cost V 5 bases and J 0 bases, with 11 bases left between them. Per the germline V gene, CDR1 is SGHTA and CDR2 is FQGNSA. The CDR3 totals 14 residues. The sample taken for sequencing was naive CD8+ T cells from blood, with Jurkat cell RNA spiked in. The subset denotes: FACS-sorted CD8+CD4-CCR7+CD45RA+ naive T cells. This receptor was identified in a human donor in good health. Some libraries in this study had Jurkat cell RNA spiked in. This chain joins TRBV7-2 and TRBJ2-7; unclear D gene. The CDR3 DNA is TGTGCCAGCAGCCCCCCCAGGAGCTCCTACGAGCAGTACTTC. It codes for CASSPPRSSYEQYF.